The 22 T cell receptor beta chains below all came from one sample that was sequenced in a study of cytomegalovirus exposure and HLA in healthy donors. In the PCR, 60 Vbeta and 13 Jbeta primers were used. Assay: immunoSEQ multiplex PCR; the TCRdb copy retains only in-frame clones and omits some. Among around 150,000 clones listed, 80% to 85% were seen once. The specimen was PBMCs. The receptors derive from a woman aged 45-60 years in good health and CMV-seropositive.

The chain couples TRBV7-9 to TRBJ1-1; TRBD1 is a possible D gene (6 bases). The CDR3 sequence is 14 residues long. Per germline, CDR1 SEHNR and CDR2 FQNEAQ (reference sequence). V was cut by 3 bases and J by 0 bases, with 8 bases left in between. The CDR3 region is CASSFGTLNTEAFF. The CDR3 DNA is TGTGCCAGCAGCTTCGGGACACTGAACACTGAAGCTTTCTTT.

This chain joins TRBV19 and TRBJ1-1; tentative D call: TRBD1 (6 bases). Trimming removed 3 bases at V and 3 bases at J, with 14 bases between. This CDR3 has 15 amino acids. Germline lookup yields CDR1 LNHDA and CDR2 SQIVND (reference sequence). The CDR3 spells CASSMQGLVDTEAFF. The CDR3 DNA sequence: TGTGCCAGTAGTATGCAGGGGCTGGTGGACACTGAAGCTTTCTTT.

This clone occurred a few times. This chain connects TRBV2 to TRBJ2-1; 10 bases are shared with TRBD2. The V and J ends lost 6 bases and 6 bases, in that order; junction bases with no gene match: 8. Germline loops: CDR1 SNHLY, CDR2 FYNNEI. The CDR3 extends over 15 amino acids. CDR3: CASSRSGGAFNEQFF. The CDR3, as DNA: TGTGCCAGCAGCCGGAGCGGGGGGGCCTTCAATGAGCAGTTCTTC.

A word on this clone: Distinct nucleotide sequences in the sample also encode this CDR3. The rearrangement links TRBV9 to TRBJ1-3; unclear D gene. This CDR3 has 14 residues. Trimming took 2 bases from V and 0 from J, leaving 6 bases between them. In germline, CDR1 is SGDLS, CDR2 YYNGEE. CDR3 loop: CASSVEYSGNTIYF. CDR3 nucleotide sequence: TGTGCCAGCAGCGTCGAGTACTCTGGAAACACCATATATTTT.

The sample holds one count of this clone. The gene calls are TRBV27 and TRBJ2-1, with 9 bases identical to TRBD2. The CDR3 consists of 20 residues. V lost 6 bases, J lost 0 bases, and 18 bases stayed unmatched. CDR1 is MNHEY, CDR2 SMNVEV, per germline (reference sequence). CDR3 DNA sequence: TGTGCCAGCAGCCCTTCGACTAGCGGTTACCCGTTTAGCTCCTACAATGAGCAGTTCTTC. This gives the protein CASSPSTSGYPFSSYNEQFF.

The J gene is TRBJ1-2, the V gene TRBV2; tentative D call: TRBD1 (6 bases). Trimming pared 5 bases from V and 3 bases from J, leaving 13 bases between. The length of the CDR3 is 14 residues. Germline CDR1 reads SNHLY; CDR2 reads FYNNEI. The CDR3 DNA reads as TGTGCCAGCAGTCCTGACAGGCTCTACTATGGCTACACCTTC. It specifies CASSPDRLYYGYTF.

This clone was counted a few times. The J gene is TRBJ1-5, the V gene TRBV11-2; possible D gene TRBD1, 5 bases. The CDR3 spans 13 residues. V dropped 5 bases and J dropped 4 bases, with 9 bases sitting between them. Germline lookup yields CDR1 SGHAT and CDR2 FQNNGV. CDR3 coding DNA: TGTGCCAGCAGCCCGGGACTGAATCAGCCCCAGCATTTT. As protein: CASSPGLNQPQHF.

The CDR3 reads CASSFDGQGGDEQFF. CDR3 nucleotides: TGCGCCAGCAGCTTTGATGGACAGGGTGGGGATGAGCAGTTCTTC. The J gene is TRBJ2-1, the V gene TRBV5-1; 8 bases agree with TRBD1. Germline V gene sequence: CDR1 SGHRS, CDR2 YFSETQ. The CDR3 totals 15 residues. Germline trimming cut 2 bases from V and 8 bases from J; bases unmatched to any gene: 9.

The chain links TRBV7-2 to TRBJ2-7; tentatively, D is TRBD2 (6 bases). The V gene lost 5 bases and the J gene lost 3 bases, with 14 bases spanning the gap. Germline V gives CDR1 SGHTA, CDR2 FQGNSA. The CDR3 loop spans 14 amino acids. This chain's CDR3 is CASSIGLNFYEQYF. For the CDR3, the DNA is TGTGCCAGCAGCATCGGACTAAACTTCTACGAGCAGTACTTC. The whole variable domain, remainder taken from reference TRBV7-2 and TRBJ2-7, is GAGVSQSPSNKVTEKGKDVELRCDPISGHTALYWYRQSLGQGLEFLIYFQGNSAPDKSGLPSDRFSAERTGGSVSTLTIQRTQQEDSAVYLCASSIGLNFYEQYFGPGTRLTVT.

This clone appeared a single time. Here the CDR3 DNA reads TGCGCCAGCAGCCAAGGGGGGGATAGCGTAGCTTTCTTT. Translating gives CASSQGGDSVAFF. This chain connects TRBV4-3 to TRBJ1-1; a possible D gene is TRBD1 (5 bases). The CDR3 runs to 13 residues. Germline V gives CDR1 LGHNA, CDR2 YSLEER. V lost 1 base and J lost 10, with 13 bases in between.

The V and J genes are TRBV28 and TRBJ2-1, with 11 nucleotides matching TRBD1. Germline V CDR1 and CDR2: MDHEN, SYDVKM. The CDR3 totals 15 residues. After removal of 5 bases from V and 8 bases from J, the junction contained 8 bases not matched to a gene. The CDR3 sequence: CASSPGQGGFHEQFF. CDR3 coding DNA: TGTGCCAGCAGTCCGGGACAGGGGGGTTTTCATGAGCAGTTCTTC.

The rearrangement uses TRBV6-1 and TRBJ1-5, with 9 nucleotides matching TRBD1. J was trimmed by 2 bases and V by 5 bases; bases with no gene match: 4. Germline CDR1 MNHNS, CDR2 SASEGT. The CDR3 has 15 residues. The CDR3 DNA follows: TGTGCCAGCAGTCCATGGACAGGGGGCAATCAGCCCCAGCATTTT. Amino acids: CASSPWTGGNQPQHF.

The chain has TRBV5-6 and TRBJ1-5; no reliable D call. Germline assignment: CDR1 SGHDT and CDR2 YYEEEE. This CDR3 is 12 amino acids long. The V and J ends lost 1 base and 4 bases respectively, with 3 bases between them. CDR3 region: CASSLSNQPQHF. The CDR3 coding sequence is TGTGCCAGCAGCTTGTCGAATCAGCCCCAGCATTTT. The full variable domain, its missing parts supplied by reference TRBV5-6 and TRBJ1-5, is DAGVTQSPTHLIKTRGQQVTLRCSPKSGHDTVSWYQQALGQGPQFIFQYYEEEERQRGNFPDRFSGHQFPNYSSELNVNALLLGDSALYLCASSLSNQPQHFGDGTRLSIL.

The genes are TRBV16 and TRBJ2-7; D unresolved. The germline CDR1 and CDR2 sequences are KGHSY and FQNENV. V was pared by 4 bases and J by 1 base, with 11 bases between. The CDR3 sequence is 14 residues long. The CDR3 spells CASSLIDFSYEQYF. The DNA for the CDR3 is TGTGCCAGCAGCCTAATAGACTTTTCCTACGAGCAGTACTTC.

The chain combines TRBV28 with TRBJ2-7; D may be TRBD2 (6 bases). The germline V gene encodes CDR1 MDHEN and CDR2 SYDVKM. This CDR3 is 15 amino acids long. With 4 bases removed from V and 4 bases from J, the gap between germline ends came to 17 bases. The DNA of the CDR3 is TGTGCCAGCAGTTCACCCCCCCCGGGAGCTTACGAGCAGTACTTC. Its translation: CASSSPPPGAYEQYF.

The chain uses TRBV2 and TRBJ2-7, with 7 bases lining up with TRBD2. The germline V gene encodes CDR1 SNHLY and CDR2 FYNNEI. Trimming cost V 6 bases and J 2 bases; bases outside gene matches: 7. The CDR3 covers 14 residues. Here the CDR3 reads CASSLSGPAYEQYF. DNA of the CDR3: TGTGCCAGCAGCCTTAGCGGGCCTGCCTACGAGCAGTACTTC.

The chain recombines TRBV6-5 with TRBJ2-2; D perhaps matches TRBD2 (5 bases). CDR3 length: 14 amino acids. In germline, CDR1 is MNHEY, CDR2 SVGAGI. Trimming shortened V by 7 bases and J by 0 bases, and 9 bases separated the two germline ends. The CDR3 DNA is TGTGCCAGCACCGACGGGGCGAACACCGGGGAGCTGTTTTTT. It translates to CASTDGANTGELFF.

This sequence joins TRBV5-1 and TRBJ2-5; 10 bases match TRBD2. V trimming: 1 base; J trimming: 5 bases; junction bases outside the gene matches: 8. The CDR3 contains 16 residues. Per the germline V gene, CDR1 is SGHRS and CDR2 is YFSETQ. CDR3 sequence: CASSLSPAGGQETQYF. The CDR3 DNA follows: TGCGCCAGCAGCTTGTCCCCAGCGGGAGGGCAGGAGACCCAGTACTTC.

CDR3 in amino acids: CASSLVGGNEQFF. CDR3 nucleotides: TGTGCCAGCAGCTTGGTAGGGGGAAATGAGCAGTTCTTC. The genes are TRBV5-8 and TRBJ2-1; a weak D match, TRBD1 (6 bases). The CDR3 extends over 13 amino acids. Trimming stripped 0 bases from V and 7 bases from J, with 8 bases between. CDR1 and CDR2 (germline): SGHTS, YDEGEE.

The chain has TRBV6-5 and TRBJ1-2, with a weak D call TRBD1 (6 bases). Germline assignment: CDR1 MNHEY and CDR2 SVGAGI. V was cut by 7 bases and J by 4 bases, with 19 bases left in between. This CDR3 spans 15 amino acids. The CDR3 DNA sequence: TGTGCCAGCAATTATTCCCCGGACAGACCCTATGGCTACACCTTC. Its protein product is CASNYSPDRPYGYTF.

J is TRBJ2-1 and V is TRBV6-6; 11 nucleotides line up with TRBD2. V lost 7 bases, J lost 3 bases, and 5 bases stayed unmatched. The CDR3 has 15 amino acids. Looked up from germline, CDR1 is MNHNY and CDR2 is SVGAGI (reference sequence). CDR3 in amino acids: CASTPGLAGYNEQFF. CDR3 DNA: TGTGCCAGCACCCCTGGACTAGCGGGCTACAATGAGCAGTTCTTC.

J is TRBJ2-5 and V is TRBV10-3; TRBD1 matches 9 bases. Germline V lookup: CDR1 ENHRY, CDR2 SYGVKD. V shed 4 bases and J 5 bases; nucleotides not matched to a gene: 8. CDR3 length equals 15 residues. The CDR3 is CAISALTGGLETQYF. The CDR3, as DNA: TGTGCCATCAGTGCCCTTACAGGGGGCTTGGAGACCCAGTACTTC.